Below are 22 T cell receptor beta chains sequenced from a single sample in a study of shared clonotypes between healthy human individuals. Clones were read by immunoSEQ multiplex PCR, and TCRdb kept only the in-frame ones, dropping some. The data show hundreds of thousands of clones, approximately 95% seen once. CD8 cells regarded as naive lacked CD45RO, were positively chosen for CCR7, and omitted terminally differentiated effector memory CD45RA+ cells. Material: naive CD8+ T cells sorted from blood. The source of these receptors is a woman younger than 45 in good health.

The genes are TRBV4-1 and TRBJ2-3; D is unresolved. V lost 0 bases, J lost 1 base, and 5 bases lay in between. CDR3 length: 14 amino acids. Germline CDR1 is MGHRA and CDR2 is YSYEKL. For the CDR3, the DNA is TGCGCCAGCAGCCAAGATAGGGGCACAGATACGCAGTATTTT. Protein product: CASSQDRGTDTQYF.

The rearrangement uses TRBV19 and TRBJ2-5, with 7 bases lining up with TRBD2. The DNA end favors TRBJ2-7, so the J call may be wrong. This CDR3 contains 16 residues. Germline CDR1 reads LNHDA; CDR2 reads SQIVND (reference sequence). In DNA form, the CDR3 reads TGTGCCAGTAGTATCTCTCCGGGGGAGGGGTCCTACGAGCAGTACTTC. It translates to CASSISPGEGSYEQYF.

Concerning this clone itself: One end of the junction varies from germline; a read error may be responsible. Different DNA sequences within this sample yield the same CDR3. V is TRBV4-2 and J is TRBJ1-3; 7 bases match TRBD1. This CDR3 has 15 amino acids. Germline V gives CDR1 LGHNA, CDR2 YNFKEQ. This chain's CDR3 is CASSQTRGHGNTIYF. In DNA form, the CDR3 reads TGTGCCAGCAGCCAGACGAGGGGGCATGGAAACACCATATACTTT.

This clone was observed a single time. V usage is TRBV11-2 and J usage is TRBJ2-7, with TRBD1 matching over 9 bases. With 4 bases clipped from V and 3 bases from J, the junction kept 13 bases outside the gene matches. CDR1 SGHAT and CDR2 FQNNGV come from the germline V gene. The CDR3 is 17 residues long. This CDR3 reads CASSWTRTGEFGYEQYF. As DNA, the CDR3 is TGTGCCAGCAGCTGGACCCGGACAGGGGAGTTTGGCTACGAGCAGTACTTC.

A remark on this clone: This specimen includes other DNA sequences encoding the same CDR3. CDR3 amino acids: CASSPPGNTEAFF. The CDR3 nucleotides are TGCGCCAGCAGCCCGCCAGGGAACACTGAAGCTTTCTTT. The J gene is TRBJ1-1, the V gene TRBV4-1; no clear D. Germline CDR1 MGHRA, CDR2 YSYEKL. The CDR3 is 13 amino acids. V shed 4 bases and J shed 1 base, with 7 bases lying between them.

V gene TRBV27 combines with J gene TRBJ2-7, with 7 bases that match TRBD2. The germline V gene encodes CDR1 MNHEY and CDR2 SMNVEV (reference sequence). The J segment lost 4 bases and the V segment lost 6 bases, leaving 12 bases of the junction unmatched. The CDR3 consists of 15 residues. The CDR3 DNA sequence: TGTGCCAGCAGCCCAGTAGGGAGGGCCGGGTACGAGCAGTACTTC. This encodes CASSPVGRAGYEQYF.

This clone was seen a single time. The chain links TRBV4-1 to TRBJ1-6; D is uncertain. The CDR3 is made up of 12 amino acids. V was shortened by 1 base and J by 12 bases, with 7 bases between the two germline ends. Germline V lookup: CDR1 MGHRA, CDR2 YSYEKL. CDR3 protein: CASSQGSIPLHF. CDR3 sequence (DNA): TGCGCCAGCAGCCAAGGGAGCATACCCCTCCACTTT.

In this sample, this clone turned up a few times. One junction end does not reproduce the germline sequence, and a read error may be involved. V is TRBV2 and J is TRBJ1-1, with TRBD1 as a possible D gene (6 bases). Germline loops: CDR1 SNHLY, CDR2 FYNNEI. The CDR3 spans 12 residues. The DNA for the CDR3 is TGTGCCAAAAACAGGGAGAACGCTGAAGCTTTCTTT. Protein product: CAKNRENAEAFF.

This clone has just one count. The V and J genes are TRBV19 and TRBJ2-1; D is unresolved. Trimming shortened V by 10 bases and J by 8 bases, and 21 bases separated the two germline ends. Germline assignment: CDR1 LNHDA and CDR2 SQIVND (reference sequence). This CDR3 is built from 14 residues. The CDR3 nucleotides are TGTGCCACCTCCCCGGGCCCCCAACCTGATGAGCAGTTCTTC. This gives the protein CATSPGPQPDEQFF.

The count of this clone is one. The CDR3 DNA is TGTGCCAGCAGCGACCCTGGAAACACCATATATTTT. This codes for CASSDPGNTIYF. The chain combines TRBV9 with TRBJ1-3, with D hard to call. With 3 bases removed from V and 2 bases from J, the gap between germline ends came to 3 bases. This CDR3 region has 12 residues. From germline, CDR1 is SGDLS and CDR2 YYNGEE.

The rearrangement uses TRBV29-1 and TRBJ2-1, with D tentatively TRBD1 or TRBD2 (5 bases each). CDR1 SQVTM and CDR2 ANQGSEA come from the germline V gene. The V and J ends lost 6 bases and 9 bases respectively, with 21 bases between them. The CDR3 has 14 amino acids. The CDR3 loop is CSVPHGTPGVEQFF. Here the CDR3 DNA reads TGCAGCGTCCCTCACGGGACCCCGGGTGTTGAGCAGTTCTTC.

The chain employs TRBV19 and TRBJ2-1; D is possibly TRBD1 or TRBD2 (5 bases each). The CDR3 runs to 17 residues. CDR1 and CDR2 from the germline V gene are LNHDA and SQIVND (reference sequence). V was clipped by 3 bases and J by 4 bases, with 19 bases between them. Written as DNA, the CDR3 is TGTGCCAGTAGTATTAAGATTCGGGGCCTGTTGTACAATGAGCAGTTCTTC. It yields the protein CASSIKIRGLLYNEQFF.

V is TRBV27 and J is TRBJ2-1, with 12 bases fitting TRBD2. Looked up from germline, CDR1 is MNHEY and CDR2 is SMNVEV (reference sequence). This CDR3 region has 16 residues. The V and J ends lost 2 bases and 7 bases, in that order; junction bases with no gene match: 6. CDR3 loop: CASSLLAGGSENEQFF. The DNA of the CDR3 is TGTGCCAGCAGTTTACTAGCGGGAGGGTCGGAGAATGAGCAGTTCTTC.

The CDR3 bases are TGTGCCAGCAGCTTAGTCGGCACTAGCGGGACAGAGACCCAGTACTTC. Protein product: CASSLVGTSGTETQYF. This chain links TRBV7-2 with TRBJ2-5; 10 bases line up with TRBD2. From germline, CDR1 is SGHTA and CDR2 FQGNSA. The junction had 6 bases not matched to a gene; V was cut back by 1 base and J by 4 bases. The CDR3 runs to 16 residues.

This clone showed up just once. The gene calls are TRBV28 and TRBJ2-7; 11 nucleotides line up with TRBD2. Unmatched junction bases numbered 7, after V lost 2 bases and J lost 4 bases. Germline CDR1 reads MDHEN; CDR2 reads SYDVKM. This CDR3 is 16 amino acids long. The CDR3 DNA sequence: TGTGCCAGCAGTTTAGTGGGACTAGCGGAGGGATACGAGCAGTACTTC. Translation: CASSLVGLAEGYEQYF. Full variable domain (rest looked up from reference TRBV28 and TRBJ2-7): DVKVTQSSRYLVKRTGEKVFLECVQDMDHENMFWYRQDPGLGLRLIYFSYDVKMKEKGDIPEGYSVSREKKERFSLILESASTNQTSMYLCASSLVGLAEGYEQYFGPGTRLTVT.

V gene TRBV7-9 combines with J gene TRBJ1-2; D is undetermined. Trimming cost V 5 bases and J 3 bases, with 7 bases left between them. The CDR3 contains 12 residues. Germline CDR1 reads SEHNR; CDR2 reads FQNEAQ (reference sequence). CDR3 amino acids: CASSDAYYGYTF. The CDR3 nucleotides are TGTGCCAGCAGCGACGCCTACTATGGCTACACCTTC.

This chain uses TRBV10-2 with TRBJ2-5, with D perhaps TRBD1 (5 bases). The J call may be mistaken, given a closer DNA end match to TRBJ2-7. There are 15 residues in the CDR3. Germline V CDR1 and CDR2: WSHSY, SAAADI. CDR3: CASSERKAGPHEQYF. CDR3 coding DNA: TGCGCCAGCAGTGAGAGAAAGGCAGGGCCTCACGAGCAGTACTTC.

The chain joins TRBV2 to TRBJ1-2; D unresolved. Germline V gene data show CDR1 as SNHLY and CDR2 as FYNNEI. The CDR3 is 12 amino acids. The ends were cut back, 1 base at V and 8 bases at J, with 8 bases in the middle. The CDR3 sequence: CASSEEFIGYTF. CDR3 sequence (DNA): TGTGCCAGCAGTGAAGAGTTCATCGGCTACACCTTC.

V gene TRBV7-9 combines with J gene TRBJ2-7; 13 bases agree with TRBD2. Losses at the gene ends were 5 bases for V and 4 bases for J; bases not matched to a gene: 5. The CDR3 contains 15 residues. The germline V gene has CDR1 SEHNR and CDR2 FQNEAQ (reference sequence). The CDR3 DNA follows: TGTGCCAGCAGCCCGGGACTAGCGGGACGATACGAGCAGTACTTC. Protein: CASSPGLAGRYEQYF.

In DNA, the CDR3 is TGTGCCAGCAGTACACGACTAGCGGGAGGGAGCACAGATACGCAGTATTTT. This codes for CASSTRLAGGSTDTQYF. This chain links TRBV25-1 with TRBJ2-3, with 14 bases lining up with TRBD2. Germline loops: CDR1 MGHDK, CDR2 SYGVNS. Trimming cost V 5 bases and J 0 bases; bases outside gene matches: 4. The CDR3 loop spans 17 amino acids.

The chain couples TRBV7-9 to TRBJ2-3; D call uncertain. CDR1 and CDR2 (germline): SEHNR, FQNEAQ (reference sequence). V dropped 3 bases and J dropped 5 bases, with 3 bases sitting between them. The CDR3 loop spans 11 amino acids. The CDR3 sequence is CASSFLDTQYF. The CDR3 DNA sequence: TGTGCCAGCAGCTTTCTAGATACGCAGTATTTT.

The chain is built from TRBV28 and TRBJ1-5; D is unresolved. CDR3 length equals 13 residues. Germline assignment: CDR1 MDHEN and CDR2 SYDVKM. V lost 5 bases, J lost 5 bases, and 10 bases lay in between. CDR3 protein: CASSTRYHQPQHF. CDR3 sequence (DNA): TGTGCCAGCAGTACTAGGTATCATCAGCCCCAGCATTTT.